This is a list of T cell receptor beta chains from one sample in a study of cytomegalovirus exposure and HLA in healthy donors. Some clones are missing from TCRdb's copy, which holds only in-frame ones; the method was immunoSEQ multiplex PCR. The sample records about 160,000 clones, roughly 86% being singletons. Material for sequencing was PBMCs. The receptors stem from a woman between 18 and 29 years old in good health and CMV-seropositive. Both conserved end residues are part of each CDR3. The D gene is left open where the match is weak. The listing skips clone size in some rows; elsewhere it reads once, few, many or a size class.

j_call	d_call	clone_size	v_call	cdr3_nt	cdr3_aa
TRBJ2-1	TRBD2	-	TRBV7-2	TGTGCCAGCAGCTTGAAGACTAGCGGGATCATGAATGAGCAGTTCTTC	CASSLKTSGIMNEQFF
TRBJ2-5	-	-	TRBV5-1	TGCGCCAGCAGCTCCGGATCTGGGCTGGAGACCCAGTACTTC	CASSSGSGLETQYF
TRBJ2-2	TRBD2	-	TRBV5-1	TGCGCCAGCAGCTTGGCCTGGACTAGCGGGAGGCGGGGCGGGGAGCTGTTTTTT	CASSLAWTSGRRGGELFF
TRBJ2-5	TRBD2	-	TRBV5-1	TGCGCCAGCAGCTTCCAAACCCTAGCGGGAGGGTTTCTAGAGACCCAGTACTTC	CASSFQTLAGGFLETQYF
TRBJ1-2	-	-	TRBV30	TGTGCCTGGAGTGCAGGGTCTCATATTGGCTACACCTTC	CAWSAGSHIGYTF
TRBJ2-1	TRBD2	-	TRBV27	TGTGCCAGCAGTTCCCGGACTAGCGAGAGTGAGCAGTTCTTC	CASSSRTSESEQFF
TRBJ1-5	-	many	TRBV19	TGTGCCAGTAGTGGGGGACTCGCGTCCCCCTTCAGCAATCAGCCCCAGCATTTT	CASSGGLASPFSNQPQHF
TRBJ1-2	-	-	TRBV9	TGTGCCAGCAGCGCCCCTGACTATGGCTACACCTTC	CASSAPDYGYTF
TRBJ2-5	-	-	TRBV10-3	TGTGCCACAGGACAGCAAGAGACCCAGTACTTC	CATGQQETQYF
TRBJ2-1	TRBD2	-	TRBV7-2	TGTGCCAGCAGCATTAGCGGGGTTAGCTCCTACAATGAGCAGTTCTTC	CASSISGVSSYNEQFF
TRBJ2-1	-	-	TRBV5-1	TGCGCCAGCAGCTTGATGACTTCTGCGAACAATGAGCAGTTCTTC	CASSLMTSANNEQFF
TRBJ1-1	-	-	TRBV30	TGTGCCTGGAGTGTAGACCAAGGGGCTATGAACACTGAAGCTTTCTTT	CAWSVDQGAMNTEAFF
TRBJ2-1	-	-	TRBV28	TGTGCCAGCAGGCAAGCGGGTGGGTTCAATGAGCAGTTCTTC	CASRQAGGFNEQFF
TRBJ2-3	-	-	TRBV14	TGTGCCAGCAGCCAAGTAAGCGGGTGGGACACAGATACGCAGTATTTT	CASSQVSGWDTDTQYF